This entry lists 10 T cell receptor beta chains sequenced from one sample in a study of shared clonotypes between healthy human individuals. The data were produced by immunoSEQ multiplex PCR, yet TCRdb's version contains in-frame clones alone and is incomplete. The sample records 400,000 to 600,000 clones, 70% to 80% being singletons. Sequenced: PBMCs. The receptors here all came from a woman aged 40 to 50 in good health. Some clones in this sample may be carry-over from other donors' samples.

The chain links TRBV30 to TRBJ2-7; 14 bases are a match to TRBD2. J lost 7 bases, V lost 1 base, and 6 bases had no gene match. Germline V gives CDR1 GTSNPN, CDR2 SVGIG (reference sequence). The CDR3 totals 15 residues. The CDR3 sequence is CAWSGGLAGVGEQYF. CDR3 in DNA: TGTGCCTGGAGTGGGGGACTAGCGGGAGTGGGAGAGCAGTACTTC.

The V call is TRBV19, the J call TRBJ2-7; 10 nucleotides match TRBD2. CDR1 is LNHDA and CDR2 is SQIVND in the germline V gene (reference sequence). The length of the CDR3 is 15 residues. The V gene end was trimmed by 2 bases and the J gene end by 0 bases; junction bases not matched to a gene: 1. The CDR3 DNA follows: TGTGCCAGTAGTATATTAGCGGGAGGCTCCTACGAGCAGTACTTC. Amino acids: CASSILAGGSYEQYF.

The chain has TRBV11-3 and TRBJ2-5; 7 bases agree with TRBD2. The J call may be incorrect, as the DNA end agrees better with TRBJ2-7. Germline-derived CDR1 and CDR2 are SGHNT and YENEEA. The CDR3 covers 12 residues. The CDR3 spells CASSRGSYEQYF. The CDR3 DNA reads as TGTGCCAGCAGCCGCGGGAGCTACGAGCAGTACTTC.

V is TRBV5-1 and J is TRBJ2-7; 7 bases are a match to TRBD1. Germline V lookup: CDR1 SGHRS, CDR2 YFSETQ. The CDR3 covers 14 residues. J lost 2 bases, V lost 4 bases, and 6 bases had no gene match. CDR3 coding DNA: TGCGCCAGCAGCCCAGACAGGGTTGCCTACGAGCAGTACTTC. Its translation is CASSPDRVAYEQYF.

CDR3 sequence reads: CASSWPGADTLTDTQYF. CDR3 coding DNA: TGTGCCAGCAGCTGGCCAGGAGCGGATACACTCACAGATACGCAGTATTTT. The rearrangement links TRBV5-6 to TRBJ2-3; TRBD2 is a possible D gene (5 bases). Germline V gives CDR1 SGHDT, CDR2 YYEEEE. Trimming pared 3 bases from V and 2 bases from J, leaving 19 bases between. The CDR3 has 17 amino acids.

On this clone itself: Other DNA sequences from this sample encode an identical CDR3 as well. This chain connects TRBV5-6 to TRBJ2-1; D is unclear. V lost 0 bases, J lost 8 bases, and 3 bases lay in between. From germline, CDR1 is SGHDT and CDR2 YYEEEE. The CDR3 is made up of 11 amino acids. The CDR3 region is CASSLVDEQFF. The CDR3 coding sequence is TGTGCCAGCAGCTTGGTTGATGAGCAGTTCTTC.

V gene TRBV5-6 combines with J gene TRBJ1-1, with a possible D match to TRBD1 (5 bases). Germline loops: CDR1 SGHDT, CDR2 YYEEEE. The CDR3 runs 12 residues. Trimming pared 7 bases from V and 8 bases from J, leaving 15 bases between. CDR3 region: CASARTGEEAFF. As DNA, the CDR3 is TGTGCCAGCGCCCGGACGGGGGAAGAAGCTTTCTTT.

CDR3 in amino acids: CASSPQPGTVMSYEQYF. CDR3 in DNA: TGCGCCAGCAGCCCCCAACCTGGGACAGTCATGTCCTACGAGCAGTACTTC. The chain has TRBV4-3 and TRBJ2-7, with TRBD1 identical over 7 bases. With 4 bases clipped from V and 1 base from J, the junction kept 13 bases outside the gene matches. The CDR3 covers 17 residues. CDR1 is LGHNA and CDR2 is YSLEER in the germline V gene.

Notes on this clone: Different DNA sequences within this sample yield the same CDR3. The chain combines TRBV9 with TRBJ2-7, with 7 nucleotides matching TRBD2. Losses at the gene ends were 0 bases for V and 0 bases for J; bases not matched to a gene: 3. CDR3 length equals 15 residues. CDR1 SGDLS and CDR2 YYNGEE come from the germline V gene. The CDR3 is CASSVGLAASYEQYF. CDR3 DNA sequence: TGTGCCAGCAGCGTAGGTCTAGCGGCCTCCTACGAGCAGTACTTC.

The V and J genes are TRBV5-1 and TRBJ2-2, with TRBD2 identical over 8 bases. There are 17 residues in the CDR3. V was clipped by 0 bases and J by 1 base; unmatched bases: 5. Germline loops: CDR1 SGHRS, CDR2 YFSETQ. The CDR3 reads CASSLARAGVNTGELFF. The CDR3 nucleotides read TGCGCCAGCAGCTTGGCCCGAGCGGGGGTGAACACCGGGGAGCTGTTTTTT.